This TCR beta chain was recorded in a study of blood T cell repertoires in COVID-19. In assigning cohorts, the study relied on participant-reported clinical history. The CDR3 extends over 17 amino acids. Between the trimmed V and J ends, which lost 4 bases and 7 bases, there was a span of 25 bases. Germline V gene lookup returns CDR1 MDHEN and CDR2 SYDVKM. Clones were sequenced by immunoSEQ multiplex PCR, and TCRdb holds only the in-frame ones, with some missing. The sample includes hundreds of thousands of clones, 80% of them seen just once. The clonotype comes from a man aged 25-40 years with acute COVID-19. The material sequenced was PBMCs or T cells enriched from blood (not recorded which). The rearrangement links TRBV28 to TRBJ1-1; possibly TRBD1 for D (5 bases). The CDR3, as DNA: TGTGCCAGCAGTTCTCCGGGGGGTCAAACTCCCTATGGTGAAGCTTTCTTT. Amino acids: CASSSPGGQTPYGEAFF.